The rows below give T cell receptor beta chains drawn from one sample of a study of CD8+CD57+ T cells in acquired aplastic anemia. TCRdb passed the reads through MiXCR, listing each CDR3 protein once. The repertoire has about 400,000 distinct CDR3 sequences, 55% to 75% of them found once; the top ten carry approximately 4%. Material: sorted CD4+, CD8+, or CD8+CD57+ T cells (not recorded which) from PBMCs. Every receptor here comes from a human donor in good health, serving as a control. Both conserved end residues are part of each CDR3. Each record gives: D gene, clone size, J gene, V gene, CDR3 DNA, CDR3 protein. D genes are given only for firm matches. Clone size is not always given. Where it is, it says once, few, many or a class for expanded clones.

>-|many|TRBJ2-5|TRBV7-7
TGTGCCAGCAGCCAGCAGGGATTAGGCGAGACCCAGTACTTC
CASSQQGLGETQYF
>-|-|TRBJ1-1|TRBV12-3/TRBV12-4
TGTGCCAGCAGTTTAGCTTCGGGGGAAGCTTTCTTT
CASSLASGEAFF
>TRBD1|few|TRBJ2-2|TRBV2
TGTGCCAGCAGTGACCGACAGGGTGGTATCACCGGGGAGCTGTTTTTT
CASSDRQGGITGELFF
>-|many|TRBJ1-3|TRBV9
TGTGCCAGCAGCGTAGGGCAGCCAAACTACTCTGGAAACACCATATATTTT
CASSVGQPNYSGNTIYF
>TRBD1|-|TRBJ1-1|TRBV29-1
TGCAGCGTTGACCGGACAGGGGGGGCCTCTGAAGCTTTCTTT
CSVDRTGGASEAFF
>TRBD1|-|TRBJ2-7|TRBV9
TGTGCCAGCAGCTCAAGGGACAGAGCCTACGAGCAGTACTTC
CASSSRDRAYEQYF
>-|-|TRBJ1-1|TRBV2
TGTGCCAGCATTAAGCCGGGGGAGTCGAACACTGAAGCTTTCTTT
CASIKPGESNTEAFF
>TRBD1|many|TRBJ1-5|TRBV4-2
TGTGCCAGCAGCCAAGGGATGCCCTGGACAGGGGTCAATCAGCCCCAGCATTTT
CASSQGMPWTGVNQPQHF
>-|-|TRBJ2-1|TRBV9
TGTGCCAGCAGCCCAGGGAATCGGGGCACAGATACGCAGTTCTTC
CASSPGNRGTDTQFF
>TRBD1|many|TRBJ2-7|TRBV2
TGTGCCAGCACCTTGGGACAGGGGGTCGACGAGCAGTACTTC
CASTLGQGVDEQYF